The T cell receptor beta chain under discussion was sequenced for a study of cytomegalovirus exposure and HLA in healthy donors. Study-level background: Early release data held 75 million to 100 million unique TCRs from HLA-typed donors. Findings and caveats of the study: Data from an earlier analysis indicated that most TCR beta V segments were productive either about 87% or about 30% of the time. Later genetic work tied a missense DCLRE1C variant to beta-chain V and J trimming. A later analysis found common viral pathogens apparently linked to several of the most significant clusters.

The CDR3 extends over 14 amino acids. The germline V gene encodes CDR1 MNHEY and CDR2 SVGAGI. The V gene lost 5 bases and the J gene lost 5 bases, with 15 bases spanning the gap. Primers for the PCR totalled 60 Vbeta and 13 Jbeta. The data were produced by immunoSEQ multiplex PCR, yet TCRdb's version contains in-frame clones alone and is incomplete. The table records a few hundred thousand clones, 80% of them present only once. About this clone: Its cognate antigen is unknown.

The rearrangement joins TRBV6-5 to TRBJ1-2; unclear D gene. Sample: PBMCs. The sequence derives from a girl aged 2-10 years in good health and CMV-seronegative. The CDR3 reads CASSRTDGGYGYTF. CDR3 nucleotides: TGTGCCAGCAGTCGTACGGACGGCGGGTATGGCTACACCTTC.